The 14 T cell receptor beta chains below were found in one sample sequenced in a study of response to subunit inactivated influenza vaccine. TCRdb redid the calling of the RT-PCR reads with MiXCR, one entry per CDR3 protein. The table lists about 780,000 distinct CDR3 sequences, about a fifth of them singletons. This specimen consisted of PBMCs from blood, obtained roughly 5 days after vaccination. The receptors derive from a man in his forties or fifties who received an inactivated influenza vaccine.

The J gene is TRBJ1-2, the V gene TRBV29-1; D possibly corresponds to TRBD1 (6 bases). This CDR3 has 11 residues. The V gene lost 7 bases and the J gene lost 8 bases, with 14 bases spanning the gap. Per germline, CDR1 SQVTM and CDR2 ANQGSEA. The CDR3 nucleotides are TGCAGCGCTCGGGGGGCGGAGGGCTACACCTTC. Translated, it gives CSARGAEGYTF. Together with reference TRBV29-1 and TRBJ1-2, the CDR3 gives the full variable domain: SAVISQKPSRDICQRGTSLTIQCQVDSQVTMMFWYRQQPGQSLTLIATANQGSEATYESGFVIDKFPISRPNLTFSTLTVSNMSPEDSSIYLCSARGAEGYTFGSGTRLTVV.

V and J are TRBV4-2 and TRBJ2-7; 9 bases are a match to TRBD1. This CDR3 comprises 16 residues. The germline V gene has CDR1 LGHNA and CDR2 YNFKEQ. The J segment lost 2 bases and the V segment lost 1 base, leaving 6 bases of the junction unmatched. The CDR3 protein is CASSQAWDRDPYEQYF. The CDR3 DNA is TGTGCCAGCAGCCAAGCTTGGGACAGGGACCCCTACGAGCAGTACTTC.

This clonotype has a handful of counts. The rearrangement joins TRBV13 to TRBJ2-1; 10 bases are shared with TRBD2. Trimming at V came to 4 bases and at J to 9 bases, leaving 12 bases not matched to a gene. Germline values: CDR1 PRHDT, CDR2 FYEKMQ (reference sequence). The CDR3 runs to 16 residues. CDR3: CASSSTSSGSRVEQFF. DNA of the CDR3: TGTGCCAGCAGCTCGACCTCTAGCGGGAGCCGTGTTGAGCAGTTCTTC.

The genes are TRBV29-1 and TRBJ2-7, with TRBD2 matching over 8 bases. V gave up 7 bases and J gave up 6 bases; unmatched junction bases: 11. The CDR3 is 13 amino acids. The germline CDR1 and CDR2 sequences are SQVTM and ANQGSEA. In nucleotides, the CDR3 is TGCAGCGCCTTCGGGGGGGCGAAGGGCGAGCAGTACTTC. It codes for CSAFGGAKGEQYF.

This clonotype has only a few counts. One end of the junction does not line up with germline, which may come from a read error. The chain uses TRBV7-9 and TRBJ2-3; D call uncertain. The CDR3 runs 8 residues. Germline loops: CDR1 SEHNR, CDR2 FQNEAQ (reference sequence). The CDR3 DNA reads TGTGCCAGCAGCTTAGAAATGTGG. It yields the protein CASSLEMW.

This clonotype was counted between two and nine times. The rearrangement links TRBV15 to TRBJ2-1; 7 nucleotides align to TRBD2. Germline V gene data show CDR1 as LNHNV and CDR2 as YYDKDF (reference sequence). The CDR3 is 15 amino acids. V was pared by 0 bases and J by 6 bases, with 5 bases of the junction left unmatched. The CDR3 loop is CATSRDRLAGNEQFF. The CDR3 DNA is TGTGCCACCAGCAGAGATCGACTAGCTGGCAATGAGCAGTTCTTC.

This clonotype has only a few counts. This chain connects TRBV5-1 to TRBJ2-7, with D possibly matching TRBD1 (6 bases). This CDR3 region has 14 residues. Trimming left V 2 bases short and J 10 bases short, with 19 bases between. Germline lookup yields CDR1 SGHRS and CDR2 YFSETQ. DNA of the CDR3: TGCGCCAGCAGCTTCCAGGGGCAGCCTTCTTTACAGTACTTC. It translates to CASSFQGQPSLQYF.

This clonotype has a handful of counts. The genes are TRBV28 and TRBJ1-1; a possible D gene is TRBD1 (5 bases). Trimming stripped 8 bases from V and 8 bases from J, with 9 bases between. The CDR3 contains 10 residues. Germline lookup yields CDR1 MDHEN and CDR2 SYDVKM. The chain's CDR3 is CASGRDEAFF. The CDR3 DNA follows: TGTGCCAGCGGCAGGGACGAAGCTTTCTTT.

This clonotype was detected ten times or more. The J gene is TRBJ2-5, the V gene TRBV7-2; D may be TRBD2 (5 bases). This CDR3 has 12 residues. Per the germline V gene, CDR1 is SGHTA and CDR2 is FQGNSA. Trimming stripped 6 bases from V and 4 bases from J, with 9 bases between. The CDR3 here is CASSPRGETQYF. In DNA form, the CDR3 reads TGTGCCAGCAGTCCCCGGGGAGAGACCCAGTACTTC.

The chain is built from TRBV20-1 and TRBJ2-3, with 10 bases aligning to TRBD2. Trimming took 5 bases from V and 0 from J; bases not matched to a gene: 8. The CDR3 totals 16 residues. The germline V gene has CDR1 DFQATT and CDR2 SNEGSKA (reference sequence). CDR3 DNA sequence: TGCAGTGCTGGGACTAGCGAATTACTTAGCACAGATACGCAGTATTTT. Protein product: CSAGTSELLSTDTQYF.

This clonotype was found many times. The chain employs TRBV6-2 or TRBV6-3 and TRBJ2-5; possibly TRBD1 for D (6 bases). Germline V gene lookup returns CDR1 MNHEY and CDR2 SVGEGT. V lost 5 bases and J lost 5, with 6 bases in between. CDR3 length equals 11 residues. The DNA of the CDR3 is TGTGCCAGCAGTCAGGGGGAGACCCAGTACTTC. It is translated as CASSQGETQYF.

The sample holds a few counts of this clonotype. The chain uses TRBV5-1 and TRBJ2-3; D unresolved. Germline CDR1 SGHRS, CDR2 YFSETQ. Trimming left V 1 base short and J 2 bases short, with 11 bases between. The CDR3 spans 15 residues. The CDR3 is CASSLLSENTDTQYF. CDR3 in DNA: TGCGCCAGCAGCTTGTTGAGCGAAAACACAGATACGCAGTATTTT.

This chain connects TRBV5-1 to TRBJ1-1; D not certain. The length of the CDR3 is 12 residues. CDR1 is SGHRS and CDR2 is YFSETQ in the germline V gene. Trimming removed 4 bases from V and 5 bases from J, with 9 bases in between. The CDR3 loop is CASSAGRTEAFF. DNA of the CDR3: TGCGCCAGCAGCGCGGGTAGGACTGAAGCTTTCTTT. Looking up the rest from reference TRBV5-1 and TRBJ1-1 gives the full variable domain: KAGVTQTPRYLIKTRGQQVTLSCSPISGHRSVSWYQQTPGQGLQFLFEYFSETQRNKGNFPGRFSGRQFSNSRSEMNVSTLELGDSALYLCASSAGRTEAFFGQGTRLTVV.

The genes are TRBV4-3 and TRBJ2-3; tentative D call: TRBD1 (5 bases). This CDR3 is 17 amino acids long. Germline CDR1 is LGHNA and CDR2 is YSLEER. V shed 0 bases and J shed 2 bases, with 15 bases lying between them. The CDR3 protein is CASSQEWAGHSTDTQYF. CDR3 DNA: TGCGCCAGCAGCCAAGAATGGGCAGGGCACTCCACAGATACGCAGTATTTT.